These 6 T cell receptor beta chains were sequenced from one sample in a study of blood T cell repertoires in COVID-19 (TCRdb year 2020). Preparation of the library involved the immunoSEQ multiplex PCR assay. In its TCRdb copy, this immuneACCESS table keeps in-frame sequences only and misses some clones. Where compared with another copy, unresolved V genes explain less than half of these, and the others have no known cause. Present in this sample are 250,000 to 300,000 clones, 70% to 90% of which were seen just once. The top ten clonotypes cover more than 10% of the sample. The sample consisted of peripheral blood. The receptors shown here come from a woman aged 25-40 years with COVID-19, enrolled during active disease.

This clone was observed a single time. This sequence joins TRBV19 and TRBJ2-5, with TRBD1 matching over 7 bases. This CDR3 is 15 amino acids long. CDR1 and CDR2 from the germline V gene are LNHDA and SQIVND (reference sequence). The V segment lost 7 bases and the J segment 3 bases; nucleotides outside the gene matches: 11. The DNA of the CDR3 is TGTGCCAGTAAACCGGGACAGAATAAGGAAGAGACCCAGTACTTC. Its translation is CASKPGQNKEETQYF.

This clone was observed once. CDR3 loop: CASSSTGGWETEAFF. CDR3 coding DNA: TGTGCCAGCAGCTCGACAGGGGGCTGGGAGACTGAAGCTTTCTTT. This sequence joins TRBV7-6 and TRBJ1-1; 10 bases fit TRBD1. Unmatched junction bases numbered 7, after V lost 4 bases and J lost 5 bases. This CDR3 region has 15 residues. Germline V gene lookup returns CDR1 SGHVS and CDR2 FNYEAQ.

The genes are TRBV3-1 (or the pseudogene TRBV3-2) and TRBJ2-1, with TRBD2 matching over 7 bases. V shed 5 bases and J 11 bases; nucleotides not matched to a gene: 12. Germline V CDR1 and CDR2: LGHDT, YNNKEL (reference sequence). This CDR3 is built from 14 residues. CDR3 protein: CASSTQGLSLKQFF. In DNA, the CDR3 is TGTGCCAGCAGCACCCAGGGACTAAGCCTCAAGCAGTTCTTC.

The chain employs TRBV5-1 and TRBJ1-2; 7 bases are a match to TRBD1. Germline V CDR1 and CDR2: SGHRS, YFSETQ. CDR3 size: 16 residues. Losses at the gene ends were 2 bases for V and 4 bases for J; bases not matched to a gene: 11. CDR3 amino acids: CASSLATGLRSYGYTF. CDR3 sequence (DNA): TGCGCCAGCAGCTTAGCGACAGGGCTCCGGAGCTATGGCTACACCTTC.

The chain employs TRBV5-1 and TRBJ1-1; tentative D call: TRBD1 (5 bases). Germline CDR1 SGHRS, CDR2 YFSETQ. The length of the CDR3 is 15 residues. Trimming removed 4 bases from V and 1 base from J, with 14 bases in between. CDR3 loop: CASSPIIGANTEAFF. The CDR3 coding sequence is TGCGCCAGCAGCCCAATTATAGGGGCGAACACTGAAGCTTTCTTT. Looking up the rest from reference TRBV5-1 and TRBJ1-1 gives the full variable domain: KAGVTQTPRYLIKTRGQQVTLSCSPISGHRSVSWYQQTPGQGLQFLFEYFSETQRNKGNFPGRFSGRQFSNSRSEMNVSTLELGDSALYLCASSPIIGANTEAFFGQGTRLTVV.

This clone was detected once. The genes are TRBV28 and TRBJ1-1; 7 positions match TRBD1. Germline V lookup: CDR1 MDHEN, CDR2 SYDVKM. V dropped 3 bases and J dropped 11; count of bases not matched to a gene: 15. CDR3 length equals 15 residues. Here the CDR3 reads CASSLSFNRGRSAFF. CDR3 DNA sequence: TGTGCCAGCAGTTTGTCGTTCAACAGGGGAAGGTCGGCTTTCTTT.